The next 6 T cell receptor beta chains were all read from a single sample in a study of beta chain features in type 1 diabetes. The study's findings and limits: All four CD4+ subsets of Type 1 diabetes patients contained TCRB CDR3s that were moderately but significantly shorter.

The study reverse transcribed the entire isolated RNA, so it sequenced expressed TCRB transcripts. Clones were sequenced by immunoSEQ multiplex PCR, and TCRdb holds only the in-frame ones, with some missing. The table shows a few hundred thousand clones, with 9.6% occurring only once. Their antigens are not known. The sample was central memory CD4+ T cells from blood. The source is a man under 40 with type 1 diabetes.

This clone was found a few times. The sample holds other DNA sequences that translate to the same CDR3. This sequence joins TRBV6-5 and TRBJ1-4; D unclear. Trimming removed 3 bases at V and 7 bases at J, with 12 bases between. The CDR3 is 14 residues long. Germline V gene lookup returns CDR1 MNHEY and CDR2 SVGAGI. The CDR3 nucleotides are TGTGCCAGCAGTTATTCCGGCTTGGGTGAAAAACTGTTTTTT. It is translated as CASSYSGLGEKLFF.

This chain's CDR3 is CASSSQGVGYTF. The CDR3 coding sequence is TGTGCCAGCAGCTCACAGGGCGTTGGCTACACCTTC. V is TRBV7-9 and J is TRBJ1-2; tentative D call: TRBD1 (6 bases). This CDR3 has 12 amino acids. V was pared by 4 bases and J by 7 bases, with 10 bases between. Per the germline V gene, CDR1 is SEHNR and CDR2 is FQNEAQ (reference sequence).

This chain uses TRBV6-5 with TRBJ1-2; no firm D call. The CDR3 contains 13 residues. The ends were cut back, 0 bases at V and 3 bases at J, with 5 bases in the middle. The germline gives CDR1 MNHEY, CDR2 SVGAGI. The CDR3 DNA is TGTGCCAGCAGTTACTCATCAGACTATGGCTACACCTTC. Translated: CASSYSSDYGYTF.

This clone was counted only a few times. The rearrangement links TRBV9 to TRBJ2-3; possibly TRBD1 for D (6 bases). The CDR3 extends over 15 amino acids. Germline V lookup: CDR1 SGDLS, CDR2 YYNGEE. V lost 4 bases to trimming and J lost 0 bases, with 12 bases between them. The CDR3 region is CASSNTGSSTDTQYF. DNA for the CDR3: TGTGCCAGCAGCAATACAGGGTCTAGCACAGATACGCAGTATTTT.

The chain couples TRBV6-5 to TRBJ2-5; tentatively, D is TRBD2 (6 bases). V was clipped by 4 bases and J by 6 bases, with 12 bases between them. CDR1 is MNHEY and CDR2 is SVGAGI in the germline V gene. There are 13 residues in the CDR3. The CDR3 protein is CASSSPGGKTQYF. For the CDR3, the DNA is TGTGCCAGCAGTTCCCCCGGGGGTAAGACCCAGTACTTC.

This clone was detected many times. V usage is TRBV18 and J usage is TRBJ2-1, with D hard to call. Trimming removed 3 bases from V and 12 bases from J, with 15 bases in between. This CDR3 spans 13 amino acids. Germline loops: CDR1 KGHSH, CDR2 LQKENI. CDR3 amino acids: CASSPTRQSGQFF. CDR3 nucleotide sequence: TGTGCCAGCTCACCCACCCGACAATCCGGGCAGTTCTTC.